This TCR beta chain came from a study of blood T cell repertoires in COVID-19. This CDR3 has 14 amino acids. Germline lookup yields CDR1 MNHEY and CDR2 SVGAGI. After removal of 6 bases from V and 4 bases from J, the junction contained 7 bases not matched to a gene. Clones were read by immunoSEQ multiplex PCR, and TCRdb kept only the in-frame ones, dropping some. The repertoire has approximately 150,000 clones, 80% to 90% of them found once; the top ten carry roughly 1.6%. The source material was peripheral blood. The chain uses TRBV6-5 and TRBJ1-2, with 8 bases lining up with TRBD1. This clonotype originated in a woman aged 50 to 65 with acute or convalescent COVID-19. This CDR3 reads CASRTQGAGYGYTF. For the CDR3, the DNA is TGTGCCAGCAGAACCCAGGGGGCTGGCTATGGCTACACCTTC.